This TCR beta chain was captured by sequencing in a study of blood T cell repertoires in COVID-19. Looking at the study overall: Acute and convalescent COVID-19 samples came from the United States, Italy and Spain. PBMCs, B-cell-depleted T cells, or T cells provided the cDNA or gDNA that made up the material.

V shed 4 bases and J shed 4 bases, with 11 bases lying between them. Germline loops: CDR1 MNHEY, CDR2 SVGAGI. CDR3 length equals 13 residues. In the study's own analysis: Quantification of nucleated cells was approximated via reference gene primer amplification. Profiled with immunoSEQ multiplex PCR; TCRdb holds only in-frame clones, not every one. V and J calls and clone size are those listed in that table; D and trimming were worked out from the DNA. The repertoire holds approximately 110,000 clones, with about 85% as singletons. The clonotype originates from a man in his fifties or sixties with acute or convalescent COVID-19. Sequencing was done on a sample of peripheral blood. The genes are TRBV6-5 and TRBJ2-7; tentatively, D is TRBD1 (6 bases). Written as DNA, the CDR3 is TGTGCCAGCAGTTCCGGGACACCGTACGAGCAGTACTTC. It encodes CASSSGTPYEQYF.